This paragraph covers one TCR beta chain sequence. Many counts were recorded for this clonotype. Its antigen is not yet known. Per-base qualities were not stored, and no clone one base away is much larger. The TCR beta CDR3 regions were amplified from the RNA transcripts. A first-round RT-PCR of the TCR CDR3 used the HTBI primer set with the Qiagen OneStep RT-PCR kit. Libraries were constructed in a second round of multiplex PCR, after which size selection and purification were carried out. Libraries were sequenced paired-end with 100 bp reads on an Illumina HiSeq2000. Per the original workflow: SOAPnuke was used to process the raw data, with reads discarded if the reads contained adapters or uncalled bases, had a mean Phred below 15, or lacked an exact constant-primer or identifier match. High-quality paired reads were merged using COPE v1.2.5, and each unique nucleotide sequence was defined as a clonotype. Clonotypes were aligned to IMGT TRBV, TRBD and TRBJ reference segments using MiTCR v1.1. The analysis included only V-J combinations with a frequency above 0.0001, which together covered 99% to 99.2% of the repertoires. The TCS score was defined as the ratio of F50 (clonal expansion) to E x V (chaos), calculated using BLOSUM62-based TCRdist between CDR3 peptides within each V-J. Welch's t-statistics and random forest reduced some 510 V-J features to about 13, which were used in a naive Bayes classifier (R e1071). TCRdb applied fastp at Q25 and MiXCR to the public reads, then kept only in-frame beta chains. Rows merge per CDR3 protein into single entries with the most common DNA and genes. None of the V and J calls come from the authors' own analysis; TCRdb made them. Present in this sample are fewer than 550,000 distinct CDR3 sequences, around 22% of which were seen just once. The top ten clones comprise about 11% of the sample.

V and J lose 0 bases and 6 bases, and a span of 8 bases separates them. The germline V gene yields LGHNA for CDR1 and YNFKEQ for CDR2. The CDR3 sequence holds 13 residues, the cysteine and phenylalanine included. The retained sequence is limited to the CDR3, 39 bases, with the frame set at the first base. This entry comes from a study of T cells in Graves' hyperthyroidism and ophthalmopathy (dated by TCRdb to between 2018 and 2021). General notes on the study: Peripheral blood was sampled at the time of initial diagnosis, prior to any treatment. A discovery cohort of 95 to 100 patients, about 40 with Graves' ophthalmopathy and approximately 60 with stable Graves' hyperthyroidism, was used to find distinguishing TCR V-J signatures. The study also compared thyroid tissue and blood T-cell repertoires from several Graves' hyperthyroidism patients. Following sampling, methimazole starting at 30 mg daily was given to hyperthyroidism patients, and high-dose intravenous methylprednisolone was given to ophthalmopathy patients. According to the paper, TCR Vbeta CDR3 sequencing was carried out on 120 to 150 peripheral blood samples, which came from around 43 ophthalmopathy, 70 to 80 hyperthyroidism and about 17 progressor patients. The 100 discovery patients were divided at random into training and test sets in a 7:3 ratio. An independent validation cohort of some 18 hyperthyroidism patients and approximately 17 patients who later progressed to ophthalmopathy tested prospective prediction of ophthalmopathy.

Moderately to severely active disease, a Clinical Activity Score of at least 3, a NOSPECS grade of at least 4, and a duration under 3 months were present in ophthalmopathy patients. Exclusion was applied to patients with uncontrolled infections, other autoimmune diseases, pregnancy or lactation. Diagnoses relied on clinical symptoms, serum thyroxine and TRAb, thyroid ultrasound and orbital computed tomography. Ficoll-Paque density gradient centrifugation was used to isolate PBMCs from 8 to 10 ml of fresh peripheral blood. Total RNA was extracted using Trizol reagent, and RNA quality was assessed on an Agilent 2100 Bioanalyzer. The investigation overall reported the following: In validation, progression to ophthalmopathy was predicted by the model with more than 65% sensitivity and approximately 78% specificity, a median of approximately 7.1 months before onset. In cross-validation, a model built on a 13 V-J signature told ophthalmopathy apart from stable hyperthyroidism with less than 90% sensitivity and roughly 83% specificity, and in testing the same model reached 80%/75%. Most expanded thyroid clonotypes (frequency above 0.001) were also detected in blood, a finding suggesting that blood repertoires may reflect thyroid immune responses. Sample size was not statistically predetermined, and investigators were not blinded to group allocation.

Sequencing input: blood. The sequence links TRBV4-2 to TRBJ2-5; too little of a D gene remains to name it. The origin of this receptor is a woman in her twenties or thirties with Graves' ophthalmopathy. The nucleotide sequence reads as follows: TGTGCCAGCAGCCAAGAGTTAGAGAAGACCCAGTACTTC. It encodes CASSQELEKTQYF.